Presented here are 20 T cell receptor beta chains from one specimen sequenced in a study of T cells in Graves' hyperthyroidism and ophthalmopathy. Amplified TCR beta CDR3 regions came from RNA transcripts. Using the HTBI primer set, a first-round RT-PCR was run on the TCR CDR3. TCRdb reprocessed the multiplex PCR reads with MiXCR, giving one entry per CDR3 protein. This sample carries some 300,000 distinct CDR3 sequences, roughly 18% of them seen once, and the ten largest clones take about 40%. Sequencing was done on a sample of blood. These receptors came from a man between 50 and 59 years old with Graves' ophthalmopathy.

This clonotype was seen ten or more times. The rearrangement links TRBV7-2 to TRBJ2-7; D is possibly TRBD1 (6 bases). This CDR3 contains 12 residues. Trimming removed 0 bases at V and 7 bases at J, with 7 bases between. The V gene's germline CDR1 is SGHTA and CDR2 FQGNSA. CDR3 protein: CASSLAQGEQYF. CDR3 DNA sequence: TGTGCCAGCAGCTTAGCGCAGGGGGAGCAGTACTTC.

A remark on this clonotype: A much larger clone lies a single base off, so this may be a read error. The V gene is TRBV5-6, the J gene TRBJ1-1, with D unclear. The CDR3 runs to 15 residues. Germline CDR1 reads SGHDT; CDR2 reads YYEEEE. This CDR3 reads CASSLKGGVNTEALF. CDR3 in DNA: TGTGCCAGCAGCTTGAAGGGCGGAGTGAACACTGAAGCTCTCTTT.

The J gene is TRBJ1-1, the V gene TRBV18; D remains ambiguous. Germline-derived CDR1 and CDR2 are KGHSH and LQKENI. CDR3 length: 13 residues. With 3 bases removed from V and 0 bases from J, the gap between germline ends came to 5 bases. CDR3 sequence: CASSPLLNTEAFF. CDR3 in DNA: TGTGCCAGCTCACCCCTCTTGAACACTGAAGCTTTCTTT. Drawing the rest from reference TRBV18 and TRBJ1-1, the complete variable domain is NAGVMQNPRHLVRRRGQEARLRCSPMKGHSHVYWYRQLPEEGLKFMVYLQKENIIDESGMPKERFSAEFPKEGPSILRIQQVVRGDSAAYFCASSPLLNTEAFFGQGTRLTVV.

This clonotype was counted between two and nine times. The chain joins TRBV6-2 or TRBV6-3 to TRBJ2-3; 8 bases line up with TRBD2. Trimming took 8 bases from V and 4 from J; bases not matched to a gene: 8. From germline, CDR1 is MNHEY and CDR2 SVGEGT. This CDR3 contains 14 residues. The CDR3 loop is CASGSGSTADTQYF. DNA of the CDR3: TGTGCCAGCGGCAGCGGGAGTACAGCAGATACGCAGTATTTT.

This clonotype was observed many times. The rearrangement links TRBV18 to TRBJ2-3, with TRBD1 identical over 7 bases. The CDR3 totals 15 residues. Germline assignment: CDR1 KGHSH and CDR2 LQKENI. The J segment lost 0 bases and the V segment lost 3 bases, leaving 3 bases of the junction unmatched. The CDR3 bases are TGTGCCAGCTCACCTAGACAGGGTAGCACAGATACGCAGTATTTT. Amino acids: CASSPRQGSTDTQYF.

This clonotype was seen a handful of times. This chain links TRBV7-8 with TRBJ1-5; TRBD1 matches at 7 bases. Germline V gene sequence: CDR1 SGHVS, CDR2 FQNEAQ. The CDR3 length is 14 residues. V was clipped by 5 bases and J by 6 bases; unmatched bases: 7. CDR3 sequence: CASSLGTAAQPQHF. The CDR3, as DNA: TGTGCCAGCAGCCTAGGGACAGCGGCTCAGCCCCAGCATTTT.

This clonotype was counted a few times. This chain links TRBV7-9 with TRBJ2-3; 13 nucleotides align to TRBD2. V was clipped by 5 bases and J by 0 bases; unmatched bases: 8. There are 18 residues in the CDR3. The germline V gene has CDR1 SEHNR and CDR2 FQNEAQ (reference sequence). CDR3 sequence reads: CASSPRTSGGGSTDTQYF. CDR3 DNA sequence: TGTGCCAGCAGCCCTCGGACTAGCGGGGGTGGGAGCACAGATACGCAGTATTTT. Supplemented by reference TRBV7-9 and TRBJ2-3, the full variable domain reads DTGVSQNPRHKITKRGQNVTFRCDPISEHNRLYWYRQTLGQGPEFLTYFQNEAQLEKSRLLSDRFSAERPKGSFSTLEIQRTEQGDSAMYLCASSPRTSGGGSTDTQYFGPGTRLTVL.

The chain recombines TRBV6-5 with TRBJ1-2; the D gene is possibly TRBD1 (5 bases). Between the trimmed V and J ends, which lost 2 bases and 4 bases, there was a span of 11 bases. CDR3 length: 14 residues. CDR1 MNHEY and CDR2 SVGAGI come from the germline V gene. CDR3 region: CASSYPGTSYGYTF. The DNA of the CDR3 is TGTGCCAGCAGTTACCCCGGGACCTCCTATGGCTACACCTTC.

V is TRBV7-2 and J is TRBJ1-3; no reliable D call. CDR3 length equals 15 residues. Trimming removed 4 bases from V and 3 bases from J, with 13 bases in between. Germline loops: CDR1 SGHTA, CDR2 FQGNSA. CDR3: CASSSIRGFGNTIYF. CDR3 coding DNA: TGTGCCAGCAGCTCAATCCGGGGATTTGGAAACACCATATATTTT.

Concerning this clonotype: With a much larger clone just one base away, this may be a read error. This chain uses TRBV28 with TRBJ2-2; 7 bases match TRBD1. This CDR3 spans 16 amino acids. V trimming: 4 bases; J trimming: 6 bases; junction bases outside the gene matches: 11. The V gene's germline CDR1 is MDHEN and CDR2 SYDVKM. In DNA form, the CDR3 reads TGTGCCAGCAGTTCCGGACAGGAGGCCGAGGCCGGGGAGCTGTTTTTT. Translation gives CASSSGQEAEAGELFF.

Only a few counts were recorded for this clonotype. This sequence joins TRBV12-3 or TRBV12-4 and TRBJ2-4; 11 bases fit TRBD2. The CDR3 totals 18 residues. V lost 5 bases, J lost 1 base, and 10 bases stayed unmatched. This CDR3 is CASSPTLGLAVAKNIQYF. The CDR3, as DNA: TGTGCCAGCAGTCCGACCCTGGGACTAGCGGTCGCCAAAAACATTCAGTACTTC.

This clonotype was seen many times. The chain uses TRBV5-1 and TRBJ2-7; D is perhaps TRBD1 (6 bases). V lost 4 bases, J lost 2 bases, and 16 bases lay in between. CDR1 and CDR2 from the germline V gene are SGHRS and YFSETQ. The CDR3 is 15 residues long. The CDR3 here is CASSPSSGQTYEQYF. In DNA form, the CDR3 reads TGCGCCAGCAGCCCAAGTTCTGGACAGACCTACGAGCAGTACTTC.

This clonotype has at least ten counts. The rearrangement uses TRBV5-1 and TRBJ1-2, with unresolved D. The germline CDR1 and CDR2 sequences are SGHRS and YFSETQ. V lost 0 bases, J lost 3 bases, and 3 bases lay in between. This CDR3 contains 12 residues. As DNA, the CDR3 is TGCGCCAGCAGCTTGGGGGACTATGGCTACACCTTC. Translation gives CASSLGDYGYTF.

The chain has TRBV6-2 or TRBV6-3 and TRBJ1-3, with no clear D. V lost 2 bases, J lost 0 bases, and 14 bases lay in between. Germline CDR1 MNHEY, CDR2 SVGEGT. CDR3 length equals 17 residues. CDR3 loop: CASSYGVGGSSGNTIYF. CDR3 bases: TGTGCCAGCAGTTACGGGGTCGGAGGCTCCTCTGGAAACACCATATATTTT.

This clonotype was detected ten times or more. The V gene is TRBV5-1, the J gene TRBJ2-3, with 9 bases lining up with TRBD1. CDR3 length: 15 residues. Per germline, CDR1 SGHRS and CDR2 YFSETQ. V trimming: 3 bases; J trimming: 5 bases; junction bases outside the gene matches: 7. As DNA, the CDR3 is TGCGCCAGCAGCTGGGGGGGACAGGGACGAGATACGCAGTATTTT. This sequence encodes CASSWGGQGRDTQYF.

The sample holds a few counts of this clonotype. V and J are TRBV18 and TRBJ1-1; TRBD1 matches 7 bases. This CDR3 region has 15 residues. V lost 4 bases, J lost 1 base, and 6 bases stayed unmatched. Germline V gene sequence: CDR1 KGHSH, CDR2 LQKENI. This chain's CDR3 is CASSQNAGGNTEAFF. CDR3 DNA sequence: TGTGCCAGCTCACAAAACGCAGGGGGGAACACTGAAGCTTTCTTT.

This clonotype was seen many times. The chain combines TRBV13 with TRBJ2-5; D unclear. The ends were cut back, 5 bases at V and 4 bases at J, with 5 bases in the middle. Germline V CDR1 and CDR2: PRHDT, FYEKMQ (reference sequence). CDR3 length: 11 amino acids. CDR3 DNA: TGTGCCAGCAGCACGGGAGAGACCCAGTACTTC. It is translated as CASSTGETQYF.

The chain joins TRBV20-1 to TRBJ2-7, with 9 bases matching TRBD2. The CDR3 consists of 14 residues. V dropped 6 bases and J dropped 3; count of bases not matched to a gene: 9. Germline CDR1 is DFQATT and CDR2 is SNEGSKA (reference sequence). CDR3 DNA sequence: TGCAGTGCCCGGGGACTAGCAGGCTTCTACGAGCAGTACTTC. Its protein product is CSARGLAGFYEQYF.

In its sample, this clonotype was seen a few times. The chain combines TRBV6-1 with TRBJ2-1; 15 bases line up with TRBD2. CDR1 and CDR2 (germline): MNHNS, SASEGT. Trimming took 5 bases from V and 9 from J; bases not matched to a gene: 11. The CDR3 loop spans 17 amino acids. This CDR3 is CASSRGGLAGGGGEQFF. The CDR3 DNA sequence: TGTGCCAGCAGTCGCGGCGGACTAGCGGGAGGGGGGGGTGAGCAGTTCTTC.

This clonotype has a count of ten or more. This sequence joins TRBV12-3 or TRBV12-4 and TRBJ2-2; D might be TRBD1 or TRBD2, each matching 5 bases. The V gene lost 7 bases and the J gene lost 2 bases, with 14 bases spanning the gap. This CDR3 contains 15 residues. The CDR3 nucleotides are TGTGCCAGCACCCCACTGAGGGGAAACACCGGGGAGCTGTTTTTT. It specifies CASTPLRGNTGELFF.